This T cell receptor (beta chain) stems from a study of shared clonotypes between healthy human individuals. The overall study: Three plates each covered CD4 naive and memory; CD8 naive two, CD8 memory one. Findings of the study overall: Relative to memory subsets, naive subsets generally showed larger estimated richness.

The CDR3 totals 16 residues. J was trimmed by 5 bases and V by 4 bases; bases with no gene match: 5. Germline V CDR1 and CDR2: SQVTM, ANQGSEA. Remarks on this clone: Its antigen is not known.

Genomic DNA belonging to each subset was distributed in equal measure over several immunoSEQ plates. Per the original methods: From ImmunoSEQ came sequences covering only the junction and carrying no quality scores, so filtering differed. Assay used: immunoSEQ multiplex PCR; TCRdb lists only in-frame clones, some missing. Clone size and V and J calls were adopted from that table, with D and trimming inferred from the DNA. Of about 1.1 million clones in the sample, approximately 80% were seen once. The chain recombines TRBV29-1 with TRBJ2-4; TRBD2 agrees at 16 bases. The material sequenced was memory CD4+ T cells from PBMCs. Subset meaning: CD45RA-negative fraction. The sequence derives from a man between 18 and 29 years old in good health. Some clones in this sample may be carry-over from other donors' samples. This CDR3 reads CSVVAGTSGRENIQYF. Here the CDR3 DNA reads TGCAGCGTTGTCGCGGGGACTAGCGGGAGGGAAAACATTCAGTACTTC.